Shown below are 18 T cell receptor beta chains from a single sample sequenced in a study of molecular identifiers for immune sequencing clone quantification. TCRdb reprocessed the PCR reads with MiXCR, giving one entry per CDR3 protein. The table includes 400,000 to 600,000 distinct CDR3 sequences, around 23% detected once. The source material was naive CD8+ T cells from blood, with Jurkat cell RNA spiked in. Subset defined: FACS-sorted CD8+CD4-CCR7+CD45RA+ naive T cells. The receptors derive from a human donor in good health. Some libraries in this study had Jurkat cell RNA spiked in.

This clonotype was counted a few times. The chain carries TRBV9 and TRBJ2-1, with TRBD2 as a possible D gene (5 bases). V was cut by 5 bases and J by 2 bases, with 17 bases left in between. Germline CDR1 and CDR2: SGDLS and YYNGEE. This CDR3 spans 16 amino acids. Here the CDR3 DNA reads TGTGCCAGCAGTCAACTCGAGGGAAGGGCCTACAATGAGCAGTTCTTC. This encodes CASSQLEGRAYNEQFF.

The CDR3 DNA follows: TGTGCCACCAGCGCCCGACCGAGCTCCTATAATTCACCCCTCCACTTT. This encodes CATSARPSSYNSPLHF. The J gene is TRBJ1-6, the V gene TRBV15; D gene unclear. Between the trimmed V and J ends, which lost 5 bases and 0 bases, there was a span of 11 bases. Germline CDR1 and CDR2: LNHNV and YYDKDF (reference sequence). This CDR3 region has 16 residues.

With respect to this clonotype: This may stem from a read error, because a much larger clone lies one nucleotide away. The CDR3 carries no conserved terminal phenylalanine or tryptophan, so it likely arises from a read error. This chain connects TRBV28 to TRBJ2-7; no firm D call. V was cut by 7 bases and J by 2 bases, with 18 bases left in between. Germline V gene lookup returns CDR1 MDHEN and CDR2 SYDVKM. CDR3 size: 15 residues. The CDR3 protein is CASTNPKAMTYEQYL. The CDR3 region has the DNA TGTGCCAGCACGAACCCGAAAGCGATGACCTACGAGCAGTACCTC.

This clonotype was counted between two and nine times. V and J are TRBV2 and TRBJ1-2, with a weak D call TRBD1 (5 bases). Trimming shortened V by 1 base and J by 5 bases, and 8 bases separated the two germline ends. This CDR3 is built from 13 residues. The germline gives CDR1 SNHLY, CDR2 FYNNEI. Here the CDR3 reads CASSEVGVYGYTF. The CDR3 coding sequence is TGTGCCAGCAGTGAAGTGGGGGTATATGGCTACACCTTC.

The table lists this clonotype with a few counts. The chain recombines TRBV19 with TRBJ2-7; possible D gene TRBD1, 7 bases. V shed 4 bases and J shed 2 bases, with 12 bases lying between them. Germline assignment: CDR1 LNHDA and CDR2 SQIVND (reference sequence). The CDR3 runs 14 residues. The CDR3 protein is CASSTAGQPYEQYF. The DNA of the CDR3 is TGTGCCAGTAGTACCGCGGGACAGCCCTACGAGCAGTACTTC. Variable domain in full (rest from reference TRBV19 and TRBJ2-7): DGGITQSPKYLFRKEGQNVTLSCEQNLNHDAMYWYRQDPGQGLRLIYYSQIVNDFQKGDIAEGYSVSREKKESFPLTVTSAQKNPTAFYLCASSTAGQPYEQYFGPGTRLTVT.

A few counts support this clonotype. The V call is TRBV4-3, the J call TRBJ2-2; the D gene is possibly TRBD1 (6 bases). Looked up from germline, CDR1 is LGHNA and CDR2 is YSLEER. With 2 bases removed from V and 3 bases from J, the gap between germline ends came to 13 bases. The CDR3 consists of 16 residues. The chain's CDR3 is CASSQYRVPYTGELFF. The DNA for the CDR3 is TGCGCCAGCAGCCAATACAGGGTCCCCTACACCGGGGAGCTGTTTTTT.

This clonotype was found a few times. The CDR3 is CASSPAGNSYNSPLHF. The DNA of the CDR3 is TGTGCCAGCAGCCCCGCAGGCAACTCCTATAATTCACCCCTCCACTTT. The J gene is TRBJ1-6, the V gene TRBV6-5; D remains ambiguous. Trimming left V 6 bases short and J 0 bases short, with 12 bases between. Germline V CDR1 and CDR2: MNHEY, SVGAGI. The CDR3 runs 16 residues.

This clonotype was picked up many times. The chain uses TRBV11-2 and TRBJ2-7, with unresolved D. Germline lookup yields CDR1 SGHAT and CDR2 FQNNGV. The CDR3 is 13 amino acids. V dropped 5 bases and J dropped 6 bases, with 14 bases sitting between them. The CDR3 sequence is CASSLDDEVEQYF. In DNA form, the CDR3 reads TGTGCCAGCAGCCTGGACGATGAAGTCGAGCAGTACTTC.

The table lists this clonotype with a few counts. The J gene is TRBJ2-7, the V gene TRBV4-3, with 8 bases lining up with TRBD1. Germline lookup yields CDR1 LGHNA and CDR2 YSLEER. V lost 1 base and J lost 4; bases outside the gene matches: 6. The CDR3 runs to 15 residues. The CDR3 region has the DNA TGCGCCAGCAGCCAAGGACAGGGGTTTGGGTACGAGCAGTACTTC. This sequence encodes CASSQGQGFGYEQYF.

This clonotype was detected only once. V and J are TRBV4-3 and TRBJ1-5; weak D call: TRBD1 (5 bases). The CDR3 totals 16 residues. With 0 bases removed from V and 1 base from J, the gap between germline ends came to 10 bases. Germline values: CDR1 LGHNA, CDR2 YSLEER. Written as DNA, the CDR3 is TGCGCCAGCAGCCAAGATTTGAGGGGAAGCAATCAGCCCCAGCATTTT. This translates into CASSQDLRGSNQPQHF.

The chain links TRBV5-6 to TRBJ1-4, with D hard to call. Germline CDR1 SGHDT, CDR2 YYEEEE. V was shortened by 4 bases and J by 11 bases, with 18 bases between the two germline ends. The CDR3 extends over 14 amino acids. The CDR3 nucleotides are TGTGCCAGCAGCCCGGACGCATTAACTGATAAACTGTTTTTT. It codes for CASSPDALTDKLFF. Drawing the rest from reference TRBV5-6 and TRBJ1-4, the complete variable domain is DAGVTQSPTHLIKTRGQQVTLRCSPKSGHDTVSWYQQALGQGPQFIFQYYEEEERQRGNFPDRFSGHQFPNYSSELNVNALLLGDSALYLCASSPDALTDKLFFGSGTQLSVL.

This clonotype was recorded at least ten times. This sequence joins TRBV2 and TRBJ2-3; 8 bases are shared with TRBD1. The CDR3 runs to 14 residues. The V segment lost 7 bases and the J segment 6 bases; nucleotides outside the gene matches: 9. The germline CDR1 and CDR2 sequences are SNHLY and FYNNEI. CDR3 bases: TGTGCCAGCAAGGGTCCAGGGGGCGACGATACGCAGTATTTT. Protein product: CASKGPGGDDTQYF.

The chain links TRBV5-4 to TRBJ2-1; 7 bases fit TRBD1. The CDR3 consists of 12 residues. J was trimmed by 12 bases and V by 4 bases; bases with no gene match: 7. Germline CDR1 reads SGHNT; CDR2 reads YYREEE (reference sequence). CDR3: CASSPRGLGQFF. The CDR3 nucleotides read TGTGCCAGCAGCCCGAGGGGGCTCGGGCAGTTCTTC. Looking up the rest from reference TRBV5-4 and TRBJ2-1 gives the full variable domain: ETGVTQSPTHLIKTRGQQVTLRCSSQSGHNTVSWYQQALGQGPQFIFQYYREEENGRGNFPPRFSGLQFPNYSSELNVNALELDDSALYLCASSPRGLGQFFGPGTRLTVL.

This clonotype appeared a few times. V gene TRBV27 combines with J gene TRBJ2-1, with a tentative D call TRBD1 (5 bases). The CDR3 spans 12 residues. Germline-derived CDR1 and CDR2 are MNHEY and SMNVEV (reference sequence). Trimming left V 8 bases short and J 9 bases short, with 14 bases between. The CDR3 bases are TGTGCCAGCGGCATTTTTGGGGCTGAGCAGTTCTTC. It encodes CASGIFGAEQFF.

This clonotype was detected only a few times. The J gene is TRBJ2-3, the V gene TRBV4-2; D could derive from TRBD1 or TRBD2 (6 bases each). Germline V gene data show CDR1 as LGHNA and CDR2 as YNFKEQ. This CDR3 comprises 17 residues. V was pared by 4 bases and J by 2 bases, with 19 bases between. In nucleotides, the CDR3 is TGTGCCAGCAGCCCCTATATCTCGGGGGCTAACACAGATACGCAGTATTTT. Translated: CASSPYISGANTDTQYF.

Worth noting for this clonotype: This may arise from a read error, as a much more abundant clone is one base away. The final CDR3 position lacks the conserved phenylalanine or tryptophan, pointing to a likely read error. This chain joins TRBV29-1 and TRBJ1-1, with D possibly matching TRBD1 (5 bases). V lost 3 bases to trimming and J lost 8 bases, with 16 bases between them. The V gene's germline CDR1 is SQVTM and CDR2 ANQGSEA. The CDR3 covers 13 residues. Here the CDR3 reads CSVDRGEMKEAFC. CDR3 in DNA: TGCAGCGTTGACCGGGGGGAGATGAAAGAAGCTTTCTGT.

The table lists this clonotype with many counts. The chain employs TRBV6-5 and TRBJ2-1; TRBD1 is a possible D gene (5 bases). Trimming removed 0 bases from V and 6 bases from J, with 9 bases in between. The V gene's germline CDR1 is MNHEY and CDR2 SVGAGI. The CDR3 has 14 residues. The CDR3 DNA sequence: TGTGCCAGCAGTTACTCTTTTGGGGCCAATGAGCAGTTCTTC. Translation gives CASSYSFGANEQFF.

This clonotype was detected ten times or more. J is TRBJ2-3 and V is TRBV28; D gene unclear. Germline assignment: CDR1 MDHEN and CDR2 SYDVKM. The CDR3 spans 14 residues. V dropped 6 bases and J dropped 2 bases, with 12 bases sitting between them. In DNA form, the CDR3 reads TGTGCCAGCAGCCTCTGGCGAGCCACAGATACGCAGTATTTT. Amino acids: CASSLWRATDTQYF.